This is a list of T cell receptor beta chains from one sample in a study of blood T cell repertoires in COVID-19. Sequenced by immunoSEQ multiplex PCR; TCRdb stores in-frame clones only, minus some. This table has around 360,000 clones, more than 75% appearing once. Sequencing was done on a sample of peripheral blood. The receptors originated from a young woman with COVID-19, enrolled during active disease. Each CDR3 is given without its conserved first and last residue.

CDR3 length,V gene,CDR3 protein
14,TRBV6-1,ASSGSGTYSYNEQF
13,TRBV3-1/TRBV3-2,ASSQGHGGHQPQH
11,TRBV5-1,ASSPIQNTEAF
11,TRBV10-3,AIRGTEGNIQY
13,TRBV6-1,ASSDLPSGNQPQH
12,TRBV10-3,AIRSTGGSYEQY
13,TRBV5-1,ASSLPDRVNTEAF
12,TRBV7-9,ASSPTAGADTQY
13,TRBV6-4,ASSEGGVGLNEQF
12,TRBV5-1,ASSLGRSYNEQF
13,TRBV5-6,ASSAPGQGGETQY
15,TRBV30,AWSDSLGTSGRGTQY
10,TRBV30,AWGTVADTQY
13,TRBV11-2,ASSPSGSNTGELF
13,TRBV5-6,ASSHGGAGANVLT
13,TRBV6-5,ASSPDRGGHQPQH
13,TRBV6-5,ASSYSPGFNQPQH
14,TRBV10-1,ASSGLAGVVYNEQF
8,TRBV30,AWGLYEQY
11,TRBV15,ATSREIDREQF
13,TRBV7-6,ASSPGTATYNEQF
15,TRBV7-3,ASSIVPTRGFGTEAF
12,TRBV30,AWSSWEGVGELF
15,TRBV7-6,ASSIRTGVNPYNEQF
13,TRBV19,ASSRDRASNQPQH
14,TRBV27,ASSPGTGGAGTEAF
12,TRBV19,ASSTTGTNYGYT
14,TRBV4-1,ASSRRTSGPYNEQF
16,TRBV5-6,ASSLSLGFTGGGETQY
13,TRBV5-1,ASRLPGTRDYEQY
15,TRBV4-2,ASSHSSGTDFQETQY
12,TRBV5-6,ASSLFGRVETQY
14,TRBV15,ATSVGISGGTDTQY
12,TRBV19,ASSVQGGIEKLF
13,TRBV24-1,ATSDRGQGGFEQF
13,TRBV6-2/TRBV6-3,ASSQPFSGANVLT
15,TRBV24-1,ATSDRGQDAPGGTQY
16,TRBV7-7,ASSTGLAGANFGGELF
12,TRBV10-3,AISRTGAGNEQF
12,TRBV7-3,ASSSGRGIQPQH
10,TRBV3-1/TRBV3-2,ASSQETYEQY
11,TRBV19,ASSDRQPYEQY
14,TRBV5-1,ASSLRPQGISYEQY
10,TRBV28,ASSPDQETQY
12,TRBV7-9,ASSPSGRSTEAF
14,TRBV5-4,ASSLTSGRAEETQY
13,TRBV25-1,ASSGVAGVTGELF
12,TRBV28,ASSLGGANYGYT